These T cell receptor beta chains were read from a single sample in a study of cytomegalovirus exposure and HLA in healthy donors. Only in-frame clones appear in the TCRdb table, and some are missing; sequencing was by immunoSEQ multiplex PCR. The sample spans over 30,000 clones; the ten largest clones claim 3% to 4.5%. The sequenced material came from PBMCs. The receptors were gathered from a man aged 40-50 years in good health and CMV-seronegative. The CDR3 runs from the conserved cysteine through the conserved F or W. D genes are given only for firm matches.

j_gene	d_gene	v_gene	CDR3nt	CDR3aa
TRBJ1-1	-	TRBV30	TGTGCCTGGAGGCAGGGTACTGAAGCTTTCTTT	CAWRQGTEAFF
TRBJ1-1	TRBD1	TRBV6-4	TGTGCCAGCAGTGAGGGACAGGGTCCTTCTGAAGCTTTCTTT	CASSEGQGPSEAFF
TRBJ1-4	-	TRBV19	TGTGCCAGTAGAACCGGGTGGAAACTGTTTTTT	CASRTGWKLFF
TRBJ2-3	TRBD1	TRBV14	TGTGCCAGCAGCCAAGATGGGGGACAGACCACAGATACGCAGTATTTT	CASSQDGGQTTDTQYF
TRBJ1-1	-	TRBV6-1	TGTGCCAGCACCCTTTTTGACACTGAAGCTTTCTTT	CASTLFDTEAFF
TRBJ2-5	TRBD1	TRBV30	TGTGCCTTGAACGACAGGGGGGACGAGACCCAGTACTTC	CALNDRGDETQYF
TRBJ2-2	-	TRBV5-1	TGCGCCAGCAGCTTGGCCGGAGGGGATTCGGGCACCGGGGAGCTGTTTTTT	CASSLAGGDSGTGELFF
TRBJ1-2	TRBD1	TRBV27	TGTGCCAGCAGTCCGCGTACCGGGACAGGGAATGTAAACTATGGCTACACCTTC	CASSPRTGTGNVNYGYTF
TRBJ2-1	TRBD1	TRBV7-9	TGTGCCAGCAGCCTACCCGGGACAGTCAATGAGCAGTTCTTC	CASSLPGTVNEQFF
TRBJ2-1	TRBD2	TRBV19	TGTGCCAGTAGTATGGCCTCTAGCGGGGGCTATGGGAATGAGCAGTTCTTC	CASSMASSGGYGNEQFF
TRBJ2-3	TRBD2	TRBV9	TGTGCCAGCAGCCATGACGGACTAGCGGCAAGCACAGATACGCAGTATTTT	CASSHDGLAASTDTQYF
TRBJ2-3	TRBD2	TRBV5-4	TGTGCCAGCAGTTTTCGACTAGCGGGAGGTCGGGGAGATACGCAGTATTTT	CASSFRLAGGRGDTQYF
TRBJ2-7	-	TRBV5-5	TGTGCCAGCAGCCCCCCGGGTACAGGGCGGAACTACGAGCAGTACTTC	CASSPPGTGRNYEQYF
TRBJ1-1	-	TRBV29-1	TGCAGCGTTGTATCGGGGGGGGCTGAAGCTTTCTTT	CSVVSGGAEAFF
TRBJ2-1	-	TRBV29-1	TGCAGCGTTGAATCTTTCTCCTACAATGAGCAGTTCTTC	CSVESFSYNEQFF
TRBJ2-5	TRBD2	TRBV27	TGTGCCAGCAGTACGCAAGCGGGAGGGAGGGAGACCCAGTACTTC	CASSTQAGGRETQYF
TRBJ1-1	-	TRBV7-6	TGTGCCAGCAGCTTAGCGGGCCGTGGGGAGGGTTCTAACACTGAAGCTTTCTTT	CASSLAGRGEGSNTEAFF
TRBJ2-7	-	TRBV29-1	TGCAGCGCCTCAATTACGGCGGGTGAGCAGTACTTC	CSASITAGEQYF
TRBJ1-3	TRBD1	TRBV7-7	TGTGCCAGCAGCGACCTGACAGGGAGAAGTGGAAACACCATATATTTT	CASSDLTGRSGNTIYF
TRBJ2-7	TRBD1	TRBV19	TGTGCCAGCCGTGCCCCGACAGGGGGGGGTGGCAAGCAGTACTTC	CASRAPTGGGGKQYF
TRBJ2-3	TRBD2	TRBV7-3	TGTGCCAGCAGCTTAAGGGGGGGAGATACGCAGTATTTT	CASSLRGGDTQYF
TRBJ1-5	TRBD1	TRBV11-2	TGTGCCAGCAGCGCAGGGGGCGGTAATCAGCCCCAGCATTTT	CASSAGGGNQPQHF
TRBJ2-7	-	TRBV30	TGTGCCTGGAGTGACGGAAGACTCGGAGGCGCCTACGAGCAGTACTTC	CAWSDGRLGGAYEQYF
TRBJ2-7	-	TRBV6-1	TGTGCCAGCAGACCCGATCATTCACAAATGTACGAGCAGTACTTC	CASRPDHSQMYEQYF
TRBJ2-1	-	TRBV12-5	TGTGCTAGTGGGTCGGACAGGGGTTTACTAGCGGGGAACGACAATGAGCAGTTCTTC	CASGSDRGLLAGNDNEQFF
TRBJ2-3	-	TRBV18	TGTGCCAGCTCACCCAGCACGGGTTTAGCGGCTAAGGATACGCAGTATTTT	CASSPSTGLAAKDTQYF
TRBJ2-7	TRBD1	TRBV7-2	TGTGCCAGCAGCTCGACCGGGACAGAATACGAGCAGTACTTC	CASSSTGTEYEQYF
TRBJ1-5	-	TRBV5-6	TGTGCCAGCAGCCGCCTAGGGGGCAATCAGCCCCAGCATTTT	CASSRLGGNQPQHF
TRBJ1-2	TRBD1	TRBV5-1	TGCGCCAGCAGCTTGGTGGACAGGGGAAGAGGTGGCTACACCTTC	CASSLVDRGRGGYTF
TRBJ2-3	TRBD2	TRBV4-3	TGCGCCAGCAGCCAAGCCCTAGCGGGATCTCGTTCGGATACGCAGTATTTT	CASSQALAGSRSDTQYF
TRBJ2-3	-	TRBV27	TGTGCCACCGGCAGGCAGGTTAGCACAGATACGCAGTATTTT	CATGRQVSTDTQYF
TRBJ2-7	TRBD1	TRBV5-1	TGCGCCAGCAGCTTGACAGGGGGGACCTCCTACGAGCAGTACTTC	CASSLTGGTSYEQYF
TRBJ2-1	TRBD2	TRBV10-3	TGTGCCATCAGTAGACTAGCGATAATCAATGAGCAGTTCTTC	CAISRLAIINEQFF
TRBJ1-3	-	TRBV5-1	TGCGCCAGCAGATACAGGGACGGGGGGGACACCATATATTTT	CASRYRDGGDTIYF
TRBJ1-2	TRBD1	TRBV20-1	TGCAGTGCTCGGACAGGGGATGGCTACACCTTC	CSARTGDGYTF
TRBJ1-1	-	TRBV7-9	TGTGCCAGCAGCTGGGGCGGTAACACTGAAGCTTTCTTT	CASSWGGNTEAFF
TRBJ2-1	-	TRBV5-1	TGCGCCAGCAGCTTGGGGCGGCGCCTCCACAATGAGCAGTTCTTC	CASSLGRRLHNEQFF
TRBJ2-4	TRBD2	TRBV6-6	TGTGCCAGCAGTTGGGCCACTAGCGGCAAAAACATTCAGTACTTC	CASSWATSGKNIQYF
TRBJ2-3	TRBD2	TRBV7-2	TGTGCCAGCAGCTTAGTAGGGACTAGCGGGAAGGATACGCAGTATTTT	CASSLVGTSGKDTQYF
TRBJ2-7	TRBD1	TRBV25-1	TGTGCCAGCAGCGCCCCCCGGGACAGGAGCTCCTACGAGCAGTACTTC	CASSAPRDRSSYEQYF
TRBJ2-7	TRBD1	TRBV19	TGTGCCAGTAAGGGGACAGGGAACTCCTACGAGCAGTACTTC	CASKGTGNSYEQYF
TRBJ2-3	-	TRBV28	TGTGCCAGCTCCTCAGTCGGGGGGCGGAGCACAGATACGCAGTATTTT	CASSSVGGRSTDTQYF
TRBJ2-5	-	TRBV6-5	TGTGCCAGCAGTCTTCTGACCCAGGGGGAGGTGTACTTC	CASSLLTQGEVYF
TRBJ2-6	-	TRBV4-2	TGTGCCAGCAGACCCACCAGCTCTGGGGCCAACGTCCTGACTTTC	CASRPTSSGANVLTF
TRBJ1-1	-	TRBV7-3	TGTGCCAGCAGCTCGGGGCGGGGAGAAGCTTTCTTT	CASSSGRGEAFF